The 32 T cell receptor beta chains listed next were all sequenced from one sample in a study of PD-1 and CTLA-4 blockade in melanoma (dated by TCRdb to the early 2020s). The library was prepared using the immunoSEQ multiplex PCR assay. Imported from immuneACCESS, the table was reduced by TCRdb to in-frame sequences with V and J called. These copies leave out some clones; in studies compared against another copy, an unresolved V gene accounts for under half, and the cause of the remainder is not known. This sample is represented by about 28,000 clones; 85% to 90% of them were singletons. The ten most abundant clones make up around 8.5% of the sample. Sequenced here: CD8+ T cells from peripheral blood, sampled before anti-PD-1 treatment. The receptors shown here come from a human donor with melanoma.

The V call is TRBV19, the J call TRBJ2-1; TRBD1 or TRBD2 may be the D gene (5 bases each). Trimming removed 6 bases at V and 7 bases at J, with 10 bases between. The CDR3 is made up of 12 amino acids. Germline V gene lookup returns CDR1 LNHDA and CDR2 SQIVND (reference sequence). The CDR3 sequence: CASRGTVNEQFF. For the CDR3, the DNA is TGTGCCAGTAGGGGGACGGTAAATGAGCAGTTCTTC.

The gene calls are TRBV28 and TRBJ1-2; D possibly corresponds to TRBD1 (5 bases). This CDR3 spans 13 amino acids. Germline CDR1 MDHEN, CDR2 SYDVKM. The germline V and J ends were trimmed by 5 bases and 10 bases, with 17 bases remaining between them. In nucleotides, the CDR3 is TGTGCCAGCAGTCTACGGGAGGGGCGAGACTACACCTTC. Translating gives CASSLREGRDYTF.

This rearrangement joins TRBV27 to TRBJ1-1; D is ambiguous. Trimming shortened V by 3 bases and J by 5 bases, and 13 bases separated the two germline ends. The germline V gene has CDR1 MNHEY and CDR2 SMNVEV (reference sequence). The CDR3 sequence is 14 residues long. CDR3 DNA sequence: TGTGCCAGCAGTTTGTCCTTAATGAGGACTGAAGCTTTCTTT. Its translation: CASSLSLMRTEAFF.

CDR3 sequence: CASSQVGETEAFF. CDR3 coding DNA: TGCGCCAGCAGCCAAGTAGGGGAAACTGAAGCTTTCTTT. The rearrangement joins TRBV4-1 to TRBJ1-1, with D maybe TRBD1 (5 bases). V was pared by 1 base and J by 5 bases, with 8 bases between. Germline CDR1 reads MGHRA; CDR2 reads YSYEKL. The length of the CDR3 is 13 residues.

The V gene is TRBV7-9, the J gene TRBJ2-2; D remains ambiguous. V gave up 2 bases and J gave up 1 base, with 5 bases separating them. Germline loops: CDR1 SEHNR, CDR2 FQNEAQ (reference sequence). The CDR3 length is 14 residues. CDR3 sequence (DNA): TGTGCCAGCAGCTTAACCCGGAACACCGGGGAGCTGTTTTTT. Translating gives CASSLTRNTGELFF.

The rearrangement joins TRBV4-1 to TRBJ1-2; D gene ambiguous. CDR1 and CDR2 from the germline V gene are MGHRA and YSYEKL. CDR3 length: 15 amino acids. Trimming stripped 3 bases from V and 0 bases from J, with 11 bases between. The CDR3 DNA reads as TGCGCCAGCAGCCACTCGGGAGGGTCTAACTATGGCTACACCTTC. Its protein is CASSHSGGSNYGYTF.

This clone appeared once. This chain uses TRBV7-9 with TRBJ2-3; TRBD2 matches at 13 bases. The ends lost 2 bases at V and 5 bases at J; junction bases unmatched: 10. This CDR3 spans 18 amino acids. Germline CDR1 is SEHNR and CDR2 is FQNEAQ (reference sequence). Here the CDR3 DNA reads TGTGCCAGCAGCTTACTTCAGACTAGCGGGAGGACTCTAGATACGCAGTATTTT. Its translation is CASSLLQTSGRTLDTQYF. The full variable domain, its missing parts supplied by reference TRBV7-9 and TRBJ2-3, is DTGVSQNPRHKITKRGQNVTFRCDPISEHNRLYWYRQTLGQGPEFLTYFQNEAQLEKSRLLSDRFSAERPKGSFSTLEIQRTEQGDSAMYLCASSLLQTSGRTLDTQYFGPGTRLTVL.

The CDR3: CASSPGVGTKETQYF. The CDR3 DNA reads as TGTGCCAGCAGCCCCGGGGTAGGAACTAAAGAGACCCAGTACTTC. The chain recombines TRBV7-6 with TRBJ2-5, with D possibly being TRBD2 (5 bases). Between the trimmed V and J ends, which lost 5 bases and 3 bases, there was a span of 16 bases. The CDR3 spans 15 residues. CDR1 SGHVS and CDR2 FNYEAQ come from the germline V gene.

The rearrangement joins TRBV3-1 (or the pseudogene TRBV3-2) to TRBJ1-2; the match to TRBD1 covers 9 bases. CDR1 LGHDT and CDR2 YNNKEL come from the germline V gene (reference sequence). V was clipped by 1 base and J by 0 bases; unmatched bases: 3. The CDR3 is 16 amino acids. This chain's CDR3 is CASSQGTGVPNYGYTF. The CDR3, as DNA: TGTGCCAGCAGCCAAGGGACAGGGGTCCCTAACTATGGCTACACCTTC.

This clone was seen just once. The J gene is TRBJ1-5, the V gene TRBV24-1; TRBD1 might be the D (5 bases). The CDR3 runs 13 residues. Trimming shortened V by 5 bases and J by 4 bases, and 8 bases separated the two germline ends. The germline V gene has CDR1 KGHDR and CDR2 SFDVKD. The CDR3 DNA follows: TGTGCCACCAGTGGGCAGGGTAATCAGCCCCAGCATTTT. Its protein product is CATSGQGNQPQHF.

This chain links TRBV21-1 with TRBJ2-1; TRBD2, the table's D call, lacks a check against the DNA. TRBV21-1 represents a pseudogene. This CDR3 comprises 14 residues. CDR3 sequence: CASSKVAAYNEQFF. DNA for the CDR3: TGTGCCAGCAGCAAAGTAGCCGCTTACAATGAGCAGTTCTTC.

The CDR3 loop reads CASSPGGGENTGELFF. In nucleotides, the CDR3 is TGTGCCAGCAGCCCCGGGGGGGGCGAAAACACCGGGGAGCTGTTTTTT. The V gene is TRBV7-9, the J gene TRBJ2-2; 8 positions match TRBD2. V shed 5 bases, J shed 2 bases, and the junction held 7 bases outside the gene matches. There are 16 residues in the CDR3. The V gene's germline CDR1 is SEHNR and CDR2 FQNEAQ (reference sequence).

The rearrangement links TRBV13 to TRBJ1-5, with D hard to call. The V gene lost 3 bases and the J gene lost 2 bases, with 11 bases spanning the gap. The CDR3 has 15 residues. The germline CDR1 and CDR2 sequences are PRHDT and FYEKMQ (reference sequence). CDR3 DNA: TGTGCCAGCAGCTTGGGTACTTCGGGCAATCAGCCCCAGCATTTT. This sequence encodes CASSLGTSGNQPQHF.

This clone was seen once. The J gene is TRBJ1-2, the V gene TRBV5-6; D remains unclear. CDR3 size: 13 residues. Trimming shortened V by 4 bases and J by 6 bases, and 13 bases separated the two germline ends. In germline, CDR1 is SGHDT, CDR2 YYEEEE. CDR3 sequence: CASSAGGPDGYTF. The DNA for the CDR3 is TGTGCCAGCAGCGCCGGAGGTCCTGATGGCTACACCTTC.

The genes are TRBV2 and TRBJ1-4, with 9 positions matching TRBD1. V was pared by 6 bases and J by 6 bases, with 5 bases of the junction left unmatched. The length of the CDR3 is 14 residues. Germline V CDR1 and CDR2: SNHLY, FYNNEI. The CDR3 DNA is TGTGCCAGCAGAACTAGGACAGGGGATGAAAAACTGTTTTTT. This gives the protein CASRTRTGDEKLFF.

This chain uses TRBV5-1 with TRBJ2-5; D might be TRBD2 (6 bases). V was cut by 5 bases and J by 1 base, with 15 bases left in between. The CDR3 extends over 15 amino acids. Looked up from germline, CDR1 is SGHRS and CDR2 is YFSETQ. DNA of the CDR3: TGCGCCAGCAGTTTTAGCGGAGCAACCCAAGAGACCCAGTACTTC. Encoded protein: CASSFSGATQETQYF. The variable domain in full, completed from reference TRBV5-1 and TRBJ2-5, reads KAGVTQTPRYLIKTRGQQVTLSCSPISGHRSVSWYQQTPGQGLQFLFEYFSETQRNKGNFPGRFSGRQFSNSRSEMNVSTLELGDSALYLCASSFSGATQETQYFGPGTRLLVL.

This clone is a singleton in its sample. The CDR3 loop is CASSTGTGFTDTQYF. In DNA form, the CDR3 reads TGTGCCAGCAGCACTGGGACAGGATTCACAGATACGCAGTATTTT. The V gene is TRBV7-9, the J gene TRBJ2-3; TRBD1 aligns across 8 bases. From germline, CDR1 is SEHNR and CDR2 FQNEAQ (reference sequence). The length of the CDR3 is 15 residues. V was clipped by 5 bases and J by 2 bases; unmatched bases: 6.

This chain uses TRBV5-4 with TRBJ1-2; tentative D call: TRBD1 (5 bases). This CDR3 has 14 amino acids. V lost 2 bases to trimming and J lost 7 bases, with 15 bases between them. Germline-derived CDR1 and CDR2 are SGHNT and YYREEE (reference sequence). CDR3 loop: CASSLRRDLRGYTF. The CDR3 DNA reads as TGTGCCAGCAGCTTACGCAGGGACCTACGTGGCTACACCTTC.

This chain connects TRBV7-9 to TRBJ2-5; 12 bases agree with TRBD2. The CDR3 totals 16 residues. V shed 5 bases and J 3 bases; nucleotides not matched to a gene: 7. From germline, CDR1 is SEHNR and CDR2 FQNEAQ (reference sequence). The CDR3 sequence: CASSPRTSGAEETQYF. The CDR3 nucleotides are TGTGCCAGCAGCCCTAGGACTAGCGGGGCAGAAGAGACCCAGTACTTC.

This chain links TRBV19 with TRBJ2-7; D is uncertain. CDR1 and CDR2 (germline): LNHDA, SQIVND (reference sequence). The V end lost 7 bases, the J end lost 3 bases, and 7 bases lay between the germline ends. The CDR3 contains 11 residues. The CDR3, as DNA: TGTGCCAGTACAGACGGCTACGAGCAGTACTTC. Protein: CASTDGYEQYF. The whole variable domain, filled in from reference TRBV19 and TRBJ2-7, reads DGGITQSPKYLFRKEGQNVTLSCEQNLNHDAMYWYRQDPGQGLRLIYYSQIVNDFQKGDIAEGYSVSREKKESFPLTVTSAQKNPTAFYLCASTDGYEQYFGPGTRLTVT.

This chain connects TRBV9 to TRBJ1-3; D remains unclear. The CDR3 extends over 17 amino acids. Germline-derived CDR1 and CDR2 are SGDLS and YYNGEE. V lost 0 bases and J 3 bases, leaving 16 bases between the germline ends. CDR3 region: CASSVEEPGDIGNTIYF. Written as DNA, the CDR3 is TGTGCCAGCAGCGTAGAAGAGCCGGGTGACATTGGAAACACCATATATTTT.

The table lists this clone with a count of one. The chain combines TRBV5-4 with TRBJ1-2; D unresolved. Germline CDR1 is SGHNT and CDR2 is YYREEE (reference sequence). The CDR3 contains 15 residues. V lost 3 bases and J lost 4, with 16 bases in between. The CDR3 region has the DNA TGTGCCAGCAGCTCCCTCAGTGGGCCTGGCTATGGCTACACCTTC. Its translation: CASSSLSGPGYGYTF.

The gene calls are TRBV29-1 and TRBJ2-2, with 14 bases matching TRBD2. V lost 4 bases to trimming and J lost 7 bases; unmatched junction nucleotides: 8. This CDR3 contains 16 residues. CDR1 and CDR2 from the germline V gene are SQVTM and ANQGSEA. Here the CDR3 DNA reads TGCAGCGTTGGGGGACTAGCGGGAGAGGGAGGCGGGGAGCTGTTTTTT. Amino acid sequence: CSVGGLAGEGGGELFF.

This clone appeared once. V and J are TRBV21-1 and TRBJ1-5; the tabulated D call, TRBD1, remains unverified against the DNA. TRBV21-1 is a pseudogene locus. This CDR3 contains 15 residues. The CDR3 bases are TGTGCCAGCAGGAGACCGGACAGCGATTATCAGCCCCAGCATTTT. It is translated as CASRRPDSDYQPQHF.

This clone was observed a single time. The chain has TRBV4-1 and TRBJ2-2, with D unresolved. The CDR3 contains 16 residues. The V gene's germline CDR1 is MGHRA and CDR2 YSYEKL. V gave up 0 bases and J gave up 8 bases, with 16 bases separating them. The CDR3 sequence is CASSQESRVGQGELFF. Written as DNA, the CDR3 is TGCGCCAGCAGCCAAGAAAGTCGAGTAGGTCAAGGGGAGCTGTTTTTT.

The chain carries TRBV6-5 and TRBJ2-1; 9 bases agree with TRBD2. CDR1 and CDR2 from the germline V gene are MNHEY and SVGAGI. This CDR3 has 16 residues. Trimming cost V 0 bases and J 6 bases; bases outside gene matches: 6. The CDR3 sequence: CASSYSKAGGLNEQFF. The CDR3 DNA is TGTGCCAGCAGTTACTCCAAAGCGGGGGGACTCAATGAGCAGTTCTTC.

This clone has just a few counts. The chain links TRBV6-1 to TRBJ1-1, with unresolved D. Trimming removed 6 bases from V and 3 bases from J, with 11 bases in between. Germline V CDR1 and CDR2: MNHNS, SASEGT. The CDR3 totals 13 residues. The CDR3 DNA reads TGTGCCAGCAGGCAAAGGATGGACACTGAAGCTTTCTTT. It translates to CASRQRMDTEAFF.

This clone occurred once. This chain connects TRBV13 to TRBJ2-1, with 8 positions matching TRBD1. V lost 5 bases and J lost 7; bases outside the gene matches: 16. Germline V CDR1 and CDR2: PRHDT, FYEKMQ (reference sequence). CDR3 length: 17 amino acids. The CDR3 spells CASSQTRTGISSNEQFF. CDR3 sequence (DNA): TGTGCCAGCAGCCAGACCCGGACAGGGATCTCTTCGAATGAGCAGTTCTTC.

This clone was seen only once. The rearrangement joins TRBV7-9 to TRBJ2-7, with 7 bases aligning to TRBD1. Germline CDR1 SEHNR, CDR2 FQNEAQ (reference sequence). This CDR3 has 14 amino acids. With V trimmed by 7 bases and J by 0 bases, 6 bases remained unmatched. The CDR3 reads CASMGDSGSYEQYF. CDR3 in DNA: TGTGCCAGCATGGGGGACAGTGGCTCCTACGAGCAGTACTTC.

The V call is TRBV2, the J call TRBJ2-1, with TRBD1 identical over 7 bases. The CDR3 covers 14 residues. Germline loops: CDR1 SNHLY, CDR2 FYNNEI. With 6 bases clipped from V and 5 bases from J, the junction kept 7 bases outside the gene matches. CDR3 sequence reads: CASRETGFDNEQFF. CDR3 DNA sequence: TGTGCCAGCAGGGAGACAGGGTTCGACAATGAGCAGTTCTTC.

The V gene is TRBV11-2, the J gene TRBJ2-1; D is ambiguous. The CDR3 length is 16 residues. Per the germline V gene, CDR1 is SGHAT and CDR2 is FQNNGV. V was pared by 8 bases and J by 6 bases, with 23 bases between. The CDR3 protein is CASEETGPTGGNEQFF. In DNA, the CDR3 is TGTGCCAGCGAGGAGACCGGGCCTACGGGTGGCAATGAGCAGTTCTTC.

V usage is TRBV4-1 and J usage is TRBJ2-7; TRBD1 matches 7 bases. J gave up 1 base and V 5 bases, and 11 bases lay outside the gene matches. From germline, CDR1 is MGHRA and CDR2 YSYEKL. This CDR3 comprises 16 residues. The CDR3 nucleotides are TGCGCCAGCAGCTCCGATCCCGGACAGGCGTCCTACGAGCAGTACTTC. This sequence encodes CASSSDPGQASYEQYF.